This T cell receptor (beta chain) was identified in a study of blood T cell repertoires in COVID-19. Study context: Spain, Italy and the United States supplied samples that represented acute and convalescent COVID-19. The cDNA or gDNA used as material had been derived from T cells, B-cell-depleted T cells, or PBMCs.

In the authors' workflow: Using reference gene primer amplification, nucleated cell counts were estimated. Sequenced by immunoSEQ multiplex PCR; TCRdb stores in-frame clones only, minus some. V and J calls and clone size are given by that table; D and trimming were obtained from the DNA. Of more than 85,000 clones in the sample, around 86% were seen once. The V gene's germline CDR1 is KGHSH and CDR2 LQKENI. The CDR3 contains 14 residues. Germline trimming cut 4 bases from V and 6 bases from J; bases unmatched to any gene: 6. The source material was peripheral blood. The TCR originated in a man in his forties or fifties with active or convalescent COVID-19. J is TRBJ2-1 and V is TRBV18; TRBD1 aligns across 7 bases. The CDR3 reads CASSLPGQFNEQFF. The DNA of the CDR3 is TGTGCCAGCTCACTACCGGGACAGTTCAATGAGCAGTTCTTC.